What follows are 17 T cell receptor beta chains derived from one specimen sequenced in a study of OX40 agonist ivuxolimab in advanced cancers. Using immunoSEQ multiplex PCR, the repertoire was profiled, and TCRdb retains in-frame clones only, with some absent. In the table there are more than 45,000 clones, roughly 86% of which are singletons. Source: CD4+ or CD8+ T cells sorted from blood, taken in a trial of the OX40 agonist ivuxolimab. The receptors stem from an adult with an advanced solid tumor such as melanoma, head and neck, liver or kidney cancer.

About this clone: The junction and the germline gene differ at one end; a read error may be behind it. This chain links TRBV7-3 with TRBJ2-2, with D unresolved. The CDR3 loop spans 15 amino acids. The V gene's germline CDR1 is SGHTA and CDR2 FQGTGA. The CDR3 is CAGSPAGETTGELFF. The CDR3 nucleotides are TGTGCCGGCAGCCCAGCCGGAGAGACTACCGGGGAGCTGTTTTTT.

This chain uses TRBV18 with TRBJ1-1; D unclear. Trimming removed 1 base from V and 1 base from J, with 7 bases in between. The germline gives CDR1 KGHSH, CDR2 LQKENI. CDR3 length: 14 amino acids. DNA for the CDR3: TGTGCCAGCTCACCACTTTGGGGGAACACTGAAGCTTTCTTT. Encoded protein: CASSPLWGNTEAFF.

This chain connects TRBV7-9 to TRBJ1-3; the D gene is possibly TRBD1 (6 bases). Per germline, CDR1 SEHNR and CDR2 FQNEAQ (reference sequence). The CDR3 covers 16 residues. Trimming stripped 3 bases from V and 0 bases from J, with 12 bases between. CDR3 nucleotides: TGTGCCAGCAGCTTTTACAGGGAGGACTCTGGAAACACCATATATTTT. It codes for CASSFYREDSGNTIYF.

The chain is built from TRBV5-1 and TRBJ1-1; 8 bases map to TRBD1. The CDR3 loop spans 15 amino acids. Trimming took 0 bases from V and 3 from J; bases not matched to a gene: 4. Germline values: CDR1 SGHRS, CDR2 YFSETQ. The CDR3 region has the DNA TGCGCCAGCAGCTTGGACGGCAGGGGGCACACTGAAGCTTTCTTT. Its translation is CASSLDGRGHTEAFF.

The V gene is TRBV5-4, the J gene TRBJ2-2; weak D call: TRBD1 (6 bases). The CDR3 is 14 residues long. With 7 bases removed from V and 5 bases from J, the gap between germline ends came to 15 bases. CDR1 is SGHNT and CDR2 is YYREEE in the germline V gene (reference sequence). CDR3 nucleotides: TGTGCCAGCTGTCGATACCAGGGGACCGGGGAGCTGTTTTTT. Protein sequence: CASCRYQGTGELFF.

The CDR3 sequence: CASSPRANEQFF. In nucleotides, the CDR3 is TGTGCCAGCAGCCCACGGGCCAATGAGCAGTTCTTC. The chain is built from TRBV9 and TRBJ2-1; no firm D call. Trimming took 4 bases from V and 6 from J, leaving 8 bases between them. The CDR3 is 12 amino acids. CDR1 is SGDLS and CDR2 is YYNGEE in the germline V gene.

The rearrangement joins TRBV19 to TRBJ2-2; 9 bases are a match to TRBD2. V was pared by 3 bases and J by 6 bases, with 8 bases of the junction left unmatched. Germline CDR1 LNHDA, CDR2 SQIVND (reference sequence). This CDR3 has 16 residues. CDR3 amino acids: CASSILAGGPSGELFF. In DNA form, the CDR3 reads TGTGCCAGTAGTATTTTGGCGGGAGGGCCCTCCGGGGAGCTGTTTTTT.

The genes are TRBV7-2 and TRBJ2-5; weak D call: TRBD2 (6 bases). Trimming pared 6 bases from V and 5 bases from J, leaving 13 bases between. The CDR3 totals 13 residues. Germline loops: CDR1 SGHTA, CDR2 FQGNSA. CDR3 coding DNA: TGTGCCAGCAGTCCCCCTAGCGTGGAGACCCAGTACTTC. As protein: CASSPPSVETQYF.

The chain combines TRBV29-1 with TRBJ2-1, with TRBD2 matching 10 bases. There are 12 residues in the CDR3. Per germline, CDR1 SQVTM and CDR2 ANQGSEA. V was clipped by 6 bases and J by 7 bases; unmatched bases: 3. This CDR3 reads CSVTSGQNEQFF. The CDR3 DNA reads as TGCAGCGTGACTAGCGGGCAGAATGAGCAGTTCTTC.

In nucleotides, the CDR3 is TGCGCCAGCAGCTTGACAGGGGTAATTGAGCCCTACGAGCAGTACTTC. Amino acids: CASSLTGVIEPYEQYF. The chain carries TRBV5-1 and TRBJ2-7; 7 bases are a match to TRBD1. From germline, CDR1 is SGHRS and CDR2 YFSETQ. V shed 1 base, J shed 2 bases, and the junction held 9 bases outside the gene matches. CDR3 length equals 16 residues.

J is TRBJ2-3 and V is TRBV9; 7 bases are shared with TRBD2. The CDR3 length is 15 residues. With V trimmed by 1 base and J by 2 bases, 4 bases remained unmatched. Germline V gives CDR1 SGDLS, CDR2 YYNGEE. CDR3 sequence: CASSVMGGPTDTQYF. CDR3 in DNA: TGTGCCAGCAGCGTAATGGGAGGGCCCACAGATACGCAGTATTTT.

The genes are TRBV7-8 and TRBJ1-1, with 7 bases fitting TRBD1. Germline values: CDR1 SGHVS, CDR2 FQNEAQ. The CDR3 covers 16 residues. Unmatched junction bases numbered 10, after V lost 5 bases and J lost 1 base. The CDR3 is CASSAYRGSANTEAFF. The CDR3 DNA sequence: TGTGCCAGCAGCGCATACAGGGGATCGGCGAACACTGAAGCTTTCTTT. Supplemented by reference TRBV7-8 and TRBJ1-1, the full variable domain reads GAGVSQSPRYKVAKRGQDVALRCDPISGHVSLFWYQQALGQGPEFLTYFQNEAQLDKSGLPSDRFFAERPEGSVSTLKIQRTQQEDSAVYLCASSAYRGSANTEAFFGQGTRLTVV.

A single count supports this clone. J is TRBJ2-7 and V is TRBV18; the match to TRBD1 covers 8 bases. The CDR3 contains 14 residues. Germline CDR1 and CDR2: KGHSH and LQKENI. V lost 5 bases, J lost 0 bases, and 3 bases stayed unmatched. CDR3 in DNA: TGTGCCAGCTCATCCGGGACAGGCTCCTACGAGCAGTACTTC. As protein: CASSSGTGSYEQYF.

The gene calls are TRBV7-3 and TRBJ2-1, with 11 bases fitting TRBD2. The CDR3 spans 15 residues. The V and J ends lost 2 bases and 5 bases, in that order; junction bases with no gene match: 2. Germline values: CDR1 SGHTA, CDR2 FQGTGA. The DNA for the CDR3 is TGTGCCAGCAGCTTACGACTAGCGGGGCACAATGAGCAGTTCTTC. Translation: CASSLRLAGHNEQFF.

The V call is TRBV7-2, the J call TRBJ1-2; 12 bases match TRBD1. Germline CDR1 SGHTA, CDR2 FQGNSA. The CDR3 runs to 16 residues. V gave up 5 bases and J gave up 2 bases; unmatched junction bases: 6. CDR3 sequence reads: CASSPGGQGANYGYTF. The DNA of the CDR3 is TGTGCCAGCAGCCCCGGGGGACAGGGGGCGAACTATGGCTACACCTTC.

The chain has TRBV5-6 and TRBJ2-2; 9 bases match TRBD2. Per the germline V gene, CDR1 is SGHDT and CDR2 is YYEEEE. This CDR3 has 17 amino acids. After removal of 0 bases from V and 5 bases from J, the junction contained 8 bases not matched to a gene. This CDR3 reads CASSLGGGRAGTGELFF. The CDR3 DNA sequence: TGTGCCAGCAGCTTGGGGGGCGGGAGGGCCGGAACCGGGGAGCTGTTTTTT.

This chain uses TRBV19 with TRBJ2-1; D perhaps matches TRBD1 (6 bases). The CDR3 runs to 12 residues. V was pared by 3 bases and J by 7 bases, with 7 bases between. The germline CDR1 and CDR2 sequences are LNHDA and SQIVND (reference sequence). The chain's CDR3 is CASSITGNEQFF. CDR3 nucleotides: TGTGCCAGTAGTATTACAGGGAATGAGCAGTTCTTC.